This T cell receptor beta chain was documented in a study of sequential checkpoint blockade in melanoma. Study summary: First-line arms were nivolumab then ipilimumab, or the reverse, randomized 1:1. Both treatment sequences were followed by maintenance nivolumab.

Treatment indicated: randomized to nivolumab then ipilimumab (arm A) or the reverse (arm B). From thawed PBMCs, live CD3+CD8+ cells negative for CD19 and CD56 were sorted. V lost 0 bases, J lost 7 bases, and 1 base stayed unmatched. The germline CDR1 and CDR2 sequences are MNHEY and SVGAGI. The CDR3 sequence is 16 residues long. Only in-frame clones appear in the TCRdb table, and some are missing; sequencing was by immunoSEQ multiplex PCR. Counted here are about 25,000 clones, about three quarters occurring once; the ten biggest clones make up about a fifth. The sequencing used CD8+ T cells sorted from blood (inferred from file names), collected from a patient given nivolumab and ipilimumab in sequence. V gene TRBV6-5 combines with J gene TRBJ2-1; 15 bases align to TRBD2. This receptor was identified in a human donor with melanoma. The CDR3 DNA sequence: TGTGCCAGCAGTTACTCGGGACTAGCGGGAGGTAATGAGCAGTTCTTC. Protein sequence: CASSYSGLAGGNEQFF.